This is a list of T cell receptor beta chains from one sample in a study of Ad26.COV2.S vaccination and SARS-CoV-2 variants. Sequenced by immunoSEQ multiplex PCR; TCRdb stores in-frame clones only, minus some. Of some 640,000 clones in the sample, more than 80% were seen once. The source was peripheral blood, collected in a trial of Ad26.COV2.S vaccine versus placebo. Receptors originate from a person aged 18-65 years who received the Ad26.COV2.S COVID-19 vaccine or a placebo. Both conserved end residues are part of each CDR3. Fields, in order: V gene, clone size, J gene, D gene, CDR3 DNA, CDR3 protein. D genes are given only for firm matches. A row's size may be missing; if present it is once, few, many or a size class.

v_gene: TRBV6-5; abundance: -; j_gene: TRBJ1-5; d_gene: TRBD1; CDR3nt: TGTGCCAGCAGGGGGACAGTTAGCAATCAGCCCCAGCATTTT; CDR3aa: CASRGTVSNQPQHF
v_gene: TRBV2; abundance: -; j_gene: TRBJ2-1; d_gene: -; CDR3nt: TGTGCCAGCAGTGGGGGTACAGGCTCCTACAATGAGCAGTTCTTC; CDR3aa: CASSGGTGSYNEQFF
v_gene: TRBV19; abundance: -; j_gene: TRBJ2-1; d_gene: TRBD2; CDR3nt: TGTGCCAGTAGTATCCCCAGGGAGGGTGAGCAGTTCTTC; CDR3aa: CASSIPREGEQFF
v_gene: TRBV3-1/TRBV3-2; abundance: -; j_gene: TRBJ2-3; d_gene: -; CDR3nt: TGTGCCAGCAGCCCCCCGGGCAGGGGCACAGATACGCAGTATTTT; CDR3aa: CASSPPGRGTDTQYF
v_gene: TRBV7-8; abundance: -; j_gene: TRBJ2-3; d_gene: -; CDR3nt: TGTGCCAGCAGCCACCGGTTCATAACCAGGGTAGATACGCAGTATTTT; CDR3aa: CASSHRFITRVDTQYF
v_gene: TRBV6-2/TRBV6-3; abundance: -; j_gene: TRBJ2-7; d_gene: -; CDR3nt: TGTGCCAGCAGCCCTGGACAGTCGGGTGAGCAGTACTTC; CDR3aa: CASSPGQSGEQYF
v_gene: TRBV7-8; abundance: few; j_gene: TRBJ1-1; d_gene: TRBD1; CDR3nt: TGTGCCAGCAGCAGCCGAGACAGGGGGACTGAAGCTTTCTTT; CDR3aa: CASSSRDRGTEAFF
v_gene: TRBV5-1; abundance: -; j_gene: TRBJ1-2; d_gene: -; CDR3nt: TGCGCCAGCAGCTTGGAGTCAGGGCGGCACTACACCTTC; CDR3aa: CASSLESGRHYTF
v_gene: TRBV4-1; abundance: -; j_gene: TRBJ2-7; d_gene: -; CDR3nt: TGCGCCAGCAGCCAAGAGGCCCTTGGGCAGGGCTCCTACGAGCAGTACTTC; CDR3aa: CASSQEALGQGSYEQYF
v_gene: TRBV6-5; abundance: -; j_gene: TRBJ1-6; d_gene: -; CDR3nt: TGTGCCAGCAGGACAGTTAATTCACCCCTCCACTTT; CDR3aa: CASRTVNSPLHF
v_gene: TRBV29-1; abundance: -; j_gene: TRBJ2-3; d_gene: -; CDR3nt: TGCAGCGTTGACAGGGCCCTGGGCGATACGCAGTATTTT; CDR3aa: CSVDRALGDTQYF
v_gene: TRBV9; abundance: -; j_gene: TRBJ2-5; d_gene: -; CDR3nt: TGTGCCAGCAGCGGGGGGGGCCGAGAGACCCAGTACTTC; CDR3aa: CASSGGGRETQYF
v_gene: TRBV29-1; abundance: few; j_gene: TRBJ1-2; d_gene: -; CDR3nt: TGCAGCGTTGAGAAGGGGGGAGCGGGGAGGCACGGCTACACCTTC; CDR3aa: CSVEKGGAGRHGYTF
v_gene: TRBV6-2/TRBV6-3; abundance: -; j_gene: TRBJ2-7; d_gene: TRBD2; CDR3nt: TGTGCCAGCAGTCCCGGGACTAGCGGGAGGTACTCTACCTACGAGCAGTACTTC; CDR3aa: CASSPGTSGRYSTYEQYF
v_gene: TRBV12-5; abundance: few; j_gene: TRBJ2-7; d_gene: -; CDR3nt: TGTGCTAGTGGTTTTGGTCTACGGGGTACCTACGAGCAGTACTTC; CDR3aa: CASGFGLRGTYEQYF